This T cell receptor beta chain was retrieved from a study of T cells in Graves' hyperthyroidism and ophthalmopathy. General study results and limits: Ophthalmopathy got predicted by the model a median 6.5 months before its onset.

There were TCR beta CDR3 regions amplified from RNA transcripts. HTBI primers were used for first-round RT-PCR of the TCR CDR3. TCRdb reprocessed the multiplex PCR reads via MiXCR and lists one record per CDR3 protein. Of about 420,000 distinct CDR3 sequences in the sample, around 14% were seen once. A word on this clonotype: Its antigen is still unknown.

The CDR3 is made up of 13 amino acids. CDR1 and CDR2 from the germline V gene are LGHDT and YNNKEL (reference sequence). Trimming cost V 1 base and J 6 bases, with 10 bases left between them. This clonotype originated in a woman aged 18 to 35 with Graves' hyperthyroidism. The sequenced sample was blood. The rearrangement uses TRBV3-1 and TRBJ2-7; D gene uncertain. The CDR3 bases are TGTGCCAGCAGCCAAGTTCAAGCAGGCGAGCAGTACTTC. This gives the protein CASSQVQAGEQYF.